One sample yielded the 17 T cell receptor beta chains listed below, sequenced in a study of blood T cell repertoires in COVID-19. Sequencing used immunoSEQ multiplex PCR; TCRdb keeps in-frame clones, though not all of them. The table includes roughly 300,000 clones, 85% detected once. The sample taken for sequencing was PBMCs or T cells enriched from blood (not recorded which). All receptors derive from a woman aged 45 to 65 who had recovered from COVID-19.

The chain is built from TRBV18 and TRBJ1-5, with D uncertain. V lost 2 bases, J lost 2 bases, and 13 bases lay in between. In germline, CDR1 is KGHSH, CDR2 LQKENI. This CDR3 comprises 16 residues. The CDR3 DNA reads TGTGCCAGCTCACCAGGACTGGAGAAGGGCAATCAGCCCCAGCATTTT. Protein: CASSPGLEKGNQPQHF.

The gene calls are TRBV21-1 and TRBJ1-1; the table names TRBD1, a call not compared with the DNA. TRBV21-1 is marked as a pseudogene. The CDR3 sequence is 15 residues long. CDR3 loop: CASSTRDRVVTEAFF. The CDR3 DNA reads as TGTGCCAGCAGCACCCGGGACAGGGTGGTCACTGAAGCTTTCTTT.

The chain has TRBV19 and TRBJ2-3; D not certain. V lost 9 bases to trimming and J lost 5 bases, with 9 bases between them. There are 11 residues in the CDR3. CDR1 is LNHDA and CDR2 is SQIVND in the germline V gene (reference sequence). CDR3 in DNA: TGTGCCAGCTGGAGTCAAGATACGCAGTATTTT. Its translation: CASWSQDTQYF.

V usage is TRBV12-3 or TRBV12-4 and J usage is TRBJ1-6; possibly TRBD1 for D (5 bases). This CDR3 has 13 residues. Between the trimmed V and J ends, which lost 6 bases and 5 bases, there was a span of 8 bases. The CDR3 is CASSLTDNSPLHF. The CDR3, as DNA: TGTGCCAGCAGCCTGACAGATAATTCACCCCTCCACTTT.

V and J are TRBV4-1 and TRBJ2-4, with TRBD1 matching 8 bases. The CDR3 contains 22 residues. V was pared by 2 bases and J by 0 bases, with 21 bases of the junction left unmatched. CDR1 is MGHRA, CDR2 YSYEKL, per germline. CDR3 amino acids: CASSQRDFRDRRTPLAKNIQYF. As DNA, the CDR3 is TGCGCCAGCAGCCAAAGAGATTTCCGGGACAGGCGAACTCCACTAGCCAAAAACATTCAGTACTTC.

CDR3 coding DNA: TGTGCCAGCAGTTACAAGCGCGGGTATGGCTACACCTTC. Protein product: CASSYKRGYGYTF. The chain recombines TRBV27 with TRBJ1-2, with D uncertain. Germline V gene lookup returns CDR1 MNHEY and CDR2 SMNVEV (reference sequence). The CDR3 consists of 13 residues. The V end was cut by 4 bases, the J end by 5 bases, with 11 bases between.

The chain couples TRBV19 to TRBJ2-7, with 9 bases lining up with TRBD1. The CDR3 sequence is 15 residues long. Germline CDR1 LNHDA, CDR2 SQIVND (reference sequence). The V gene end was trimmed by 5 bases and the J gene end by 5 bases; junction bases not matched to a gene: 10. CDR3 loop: CASSFTGGIGDEQYF. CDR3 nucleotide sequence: TGTGCCAGTAGTTTTACAGGGGGCATAGGCGACGAGCAGTACTTC.

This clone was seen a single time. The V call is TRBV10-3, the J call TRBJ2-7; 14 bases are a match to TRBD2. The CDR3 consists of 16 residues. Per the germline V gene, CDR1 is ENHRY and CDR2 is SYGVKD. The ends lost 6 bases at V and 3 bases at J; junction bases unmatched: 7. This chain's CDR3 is CAIRGTSGSSNYEQYF. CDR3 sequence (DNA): TGTGCCATCAGAGGGACTAGCGGGAGCTCCAACTACGAGCAGTACTTC.

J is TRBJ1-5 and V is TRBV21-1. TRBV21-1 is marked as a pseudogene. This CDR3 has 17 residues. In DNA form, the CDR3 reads TGTGCCAGCAGCAAAGGCGGCAGAGGAAATAGCAATCAGCCCCAGCATTTT. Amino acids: CASSKGGRGNSNQPQHF.

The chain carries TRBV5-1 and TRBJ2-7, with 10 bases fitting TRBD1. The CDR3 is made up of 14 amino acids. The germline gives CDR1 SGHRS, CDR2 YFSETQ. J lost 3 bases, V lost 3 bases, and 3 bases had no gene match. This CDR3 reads CASSYRDRGYEQYF. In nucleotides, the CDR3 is TGCGCCAGCAGCTACCGGGACAGGGGCTACGAGCAGTACTTC.

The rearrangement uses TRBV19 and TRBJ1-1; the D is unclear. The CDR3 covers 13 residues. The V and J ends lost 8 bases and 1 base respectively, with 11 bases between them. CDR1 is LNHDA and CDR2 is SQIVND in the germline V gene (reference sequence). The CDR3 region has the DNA TGTGCCAGTTTAAAACATACGAACACTGAAGCTTTCTTT. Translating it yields CASLKHTNTEAFF.

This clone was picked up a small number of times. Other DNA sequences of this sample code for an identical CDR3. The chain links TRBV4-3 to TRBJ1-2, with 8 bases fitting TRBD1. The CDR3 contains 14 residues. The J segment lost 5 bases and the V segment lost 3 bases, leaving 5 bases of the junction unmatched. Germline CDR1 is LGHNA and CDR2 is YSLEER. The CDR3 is CASSQGTGVYGYTF. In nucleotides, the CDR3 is TGCGCCAGCAGCCAGGGGACAGGCGTTTATGGCTACACCTTC.

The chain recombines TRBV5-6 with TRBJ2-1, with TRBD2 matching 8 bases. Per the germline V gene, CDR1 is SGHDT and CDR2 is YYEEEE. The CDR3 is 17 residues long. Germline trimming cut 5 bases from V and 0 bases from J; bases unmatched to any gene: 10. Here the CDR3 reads CASSFYLAGNSYNEQFF. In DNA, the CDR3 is TGTGCCAGCAGTTTTTATTTAGCGGGAAACTCCTACAATGAGCAGTTCTTC.

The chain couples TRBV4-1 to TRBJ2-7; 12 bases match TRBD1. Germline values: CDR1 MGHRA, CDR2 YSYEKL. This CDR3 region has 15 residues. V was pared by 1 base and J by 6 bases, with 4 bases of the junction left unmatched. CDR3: CASSQAGQGAGEQYF. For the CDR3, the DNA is TGCGCCAGCAGCCAAGCGGGACAGGGGGCCGGCGAGCAGTACTTC.

The chain's CDR3 is CASSYSGVGPQHF. The CDR3 DNA reads TGTGCCAGCAGTTACTCCGGGGTCGGCCCCCAGCATTTT. V is TRBV6-6 and J is TRBJ1-5; D not resolved. This CDR3 is 13 amino acids long. V shed 0 bases and J shed 10 bases, with 10 bases lying between them. From germline, CDR1 is MNHNY and CDR2 SVGAGI (reference sequence).

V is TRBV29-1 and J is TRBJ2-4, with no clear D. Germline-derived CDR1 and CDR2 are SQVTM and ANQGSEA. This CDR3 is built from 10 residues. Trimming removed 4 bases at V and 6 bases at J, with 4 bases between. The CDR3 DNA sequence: TGCAGCGTTGTCCTAAACATTCAGTACTTC. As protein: CSVVLNIQYF.

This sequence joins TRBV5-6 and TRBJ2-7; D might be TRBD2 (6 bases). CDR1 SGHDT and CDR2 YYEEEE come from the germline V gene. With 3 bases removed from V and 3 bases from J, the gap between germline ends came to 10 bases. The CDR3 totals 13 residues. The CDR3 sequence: CASSWTTHYEQYF. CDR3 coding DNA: TGTGCCAGCAGCTGGACTACCCACTACGAGCAGTACTTC. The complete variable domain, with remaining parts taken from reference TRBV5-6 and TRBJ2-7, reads DAGVTQSPTHLIKTRGQQVTLRCSPKSGHDTVSWYQQALGQGPQFIFQYYEEEERQRGNFPDRFSGHQFPNYSSELNVNALLLGDSALYLCASSWTTHYEQYFGPGTRLTVT.